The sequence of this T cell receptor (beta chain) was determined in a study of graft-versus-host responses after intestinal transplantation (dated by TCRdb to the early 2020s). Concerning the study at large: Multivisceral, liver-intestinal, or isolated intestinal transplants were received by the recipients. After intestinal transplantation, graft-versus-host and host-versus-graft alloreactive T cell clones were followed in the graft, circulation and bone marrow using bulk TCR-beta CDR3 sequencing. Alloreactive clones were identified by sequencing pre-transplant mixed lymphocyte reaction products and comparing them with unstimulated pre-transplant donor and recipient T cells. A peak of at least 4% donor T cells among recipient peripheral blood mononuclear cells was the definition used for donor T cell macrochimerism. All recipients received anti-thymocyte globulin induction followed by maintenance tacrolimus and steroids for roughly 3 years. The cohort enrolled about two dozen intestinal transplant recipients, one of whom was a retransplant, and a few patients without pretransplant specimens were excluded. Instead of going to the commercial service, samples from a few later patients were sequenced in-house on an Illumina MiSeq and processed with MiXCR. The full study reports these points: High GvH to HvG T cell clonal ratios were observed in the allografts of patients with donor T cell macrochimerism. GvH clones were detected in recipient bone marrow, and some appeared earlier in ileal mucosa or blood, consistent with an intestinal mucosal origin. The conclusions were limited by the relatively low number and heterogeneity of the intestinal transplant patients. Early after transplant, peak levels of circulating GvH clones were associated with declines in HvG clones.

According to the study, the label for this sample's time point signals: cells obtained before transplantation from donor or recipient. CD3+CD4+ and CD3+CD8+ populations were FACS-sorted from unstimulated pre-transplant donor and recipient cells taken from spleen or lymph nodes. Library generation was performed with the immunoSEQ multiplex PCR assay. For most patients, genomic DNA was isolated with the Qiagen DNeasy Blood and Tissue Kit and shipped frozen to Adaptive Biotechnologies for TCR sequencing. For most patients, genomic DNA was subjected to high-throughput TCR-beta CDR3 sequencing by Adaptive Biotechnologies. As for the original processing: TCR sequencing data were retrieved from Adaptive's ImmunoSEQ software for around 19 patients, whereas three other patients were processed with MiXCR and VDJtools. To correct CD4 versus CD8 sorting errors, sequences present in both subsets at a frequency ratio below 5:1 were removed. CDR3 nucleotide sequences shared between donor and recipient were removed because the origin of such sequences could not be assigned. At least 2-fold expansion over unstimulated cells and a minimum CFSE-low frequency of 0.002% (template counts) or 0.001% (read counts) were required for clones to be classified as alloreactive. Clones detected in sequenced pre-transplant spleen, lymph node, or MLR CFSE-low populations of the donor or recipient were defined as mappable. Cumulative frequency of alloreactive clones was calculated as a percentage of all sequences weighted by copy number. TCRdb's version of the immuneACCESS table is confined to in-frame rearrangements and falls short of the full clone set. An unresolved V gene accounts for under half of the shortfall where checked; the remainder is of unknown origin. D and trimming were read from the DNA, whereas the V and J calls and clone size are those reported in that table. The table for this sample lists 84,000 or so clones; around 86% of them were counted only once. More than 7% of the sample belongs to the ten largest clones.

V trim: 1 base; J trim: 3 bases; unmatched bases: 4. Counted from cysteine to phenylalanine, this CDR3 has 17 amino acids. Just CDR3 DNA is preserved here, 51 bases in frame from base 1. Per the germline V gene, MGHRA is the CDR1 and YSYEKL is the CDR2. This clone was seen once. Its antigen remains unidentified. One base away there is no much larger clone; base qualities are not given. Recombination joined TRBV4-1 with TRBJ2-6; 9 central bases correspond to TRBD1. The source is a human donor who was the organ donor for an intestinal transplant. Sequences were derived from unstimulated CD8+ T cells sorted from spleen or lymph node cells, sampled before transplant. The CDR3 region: CASSQGGQGDGANVLTF. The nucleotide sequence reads TGCGCCAGCAGCCAAGGGGGACAGGGTGATGGGGCCAACGTCCTGACTTTC.